A single TCR beta chain is shown here with its context. The antigen is unknown. Measured with immunoSEQ multiplex PCR; TCRdb has only the in-frame clones, and not every one. The repertoire has fewer than 300,000 clones, approximately 95% of them found once; the top ten carry around 0.57%. The sample belongs to a study of T cell responses to AZD1222 COVID-19 vaccine. General observations from the study: AZD1222 recipients seropositive at baseline numbered only five to seven. When two AZD1222 doses had been given, Spike-specific TCR breadth and depth rose. The sample set comprised mostly white British donors with more females, and clonal diversity was possibly underestimated.

The material was peripheral blood, obtained on day 0 of AZD1222 vaccination. The sequence was obtained from an adult in good health.

The CDR3 DNA sequence: TGTGCCAGCATCGATACGTTTAATGAAAAACTGTTTTTT. Protein sequence: CASIDTFNEKLFF. The genes are TRBV6-5 and TRBJ1-4; D is ambiguous. This CDR3 spans 13 amino acids. Germline-derived CDR1 and CDR2 are MNHEY and SVGAGI. V was trimmed by 7 bases and J by 4 bases, leaving 10 bases between them.